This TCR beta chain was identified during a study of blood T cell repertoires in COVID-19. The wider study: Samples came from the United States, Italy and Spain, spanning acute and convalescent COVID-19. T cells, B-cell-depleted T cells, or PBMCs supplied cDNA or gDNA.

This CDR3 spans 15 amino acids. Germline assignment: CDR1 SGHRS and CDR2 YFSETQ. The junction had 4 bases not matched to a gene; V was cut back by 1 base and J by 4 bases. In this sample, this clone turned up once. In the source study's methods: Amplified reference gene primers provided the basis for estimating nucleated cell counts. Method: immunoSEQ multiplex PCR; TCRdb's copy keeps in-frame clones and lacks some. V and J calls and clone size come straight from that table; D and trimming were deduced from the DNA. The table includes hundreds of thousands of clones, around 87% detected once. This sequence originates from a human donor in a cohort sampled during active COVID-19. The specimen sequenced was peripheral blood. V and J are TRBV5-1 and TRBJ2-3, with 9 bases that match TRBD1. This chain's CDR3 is CASSLTGGFADTQYF. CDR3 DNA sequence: TGCGCCAGCAGCTTGACAGGGGGCTTCGCAGATACGCAGTATTTT.